Detailed here is one T cell receptor beta chain. The antigen it recognizes is unknown. Base-call qualities are not available, and no considerably larger clone is one nucleotide away. The cohort consisted of some 670 healthy bone marrow donors. Cohort members were all nominally healthy when sampled, although unrecorded immune exposures were likely present. The donor tested CMV seronegative, placing the donor among the 300 to 450 seronegative members of the cohort. A peripheral blood sample was collected from each donor, and TCR beta sequencing was performed on peripheral blood mononuclear cells. Genomic DNA was extracted from the blood cell samples with the Qiagen DNeasy Blood Extraction Kit. V sheds 7 bases and J sheds 4 bases, leaving 10 bases between their ends. Sequences SNHLY (CDR1) and FYNNEI (CDR2) are obtained from the germline V gene. There are 13 amino acids in the CDR3, from cysteine to phenylalanine inclusive. The only DNA kept is the CDR3, 39 bases in frame from the first base.

These data are taken from a study of cytomegalovirus exposure and HLA in healthy donors (dated by TCRdb to the late 2010s). About the study as a whole: In an earlier analysis of approximately 640 of the donors, under 300 Gb of sequence data and 90 million to 130 million unique TCR beta sequences from about 180 million T cells were reported. An early release covering roughly 600 HLA-typed donors comprised around 300 gigabases of sequencing data and 65 million to 100 million unique TCR sequences. Every discovery cohort repertoire had been produced on one sequencing platform. Genome-wide SNP genotypes for about three fifths of the roughly 700 donors were used in a later genetic analysis, which treated that subset as a discovery cohort. Among the roughly 410 genotyped donors, 75% to 90% belonged to the genetic ancestry cluster associated with self-reported Caucasian donors. To predict cytomegalovirus infection status, the study brought together high-throughput TCR immunosequencing, statistical association of individual TCRs with disease status, and machine learning. Roughly 5 DR-DQ haplotypes were handled as single units for association and clustering, since linkage in the cohort was strong. The study was designed to test whether signatures of past pathogen exposure could be identified by cataloging public T cell receptors. The study used immunosequencing to profile the T cell repertoires of 670 or so subjects and linked those repertoires to cytomegalovirus serostatus. A separate validation cohort of over a hundred different subjects was used in addition to the roughly 670-subject first cohort. The number of donors typed differed by locus, with roughly 620-630 for A, B, C, DRB1 and DQB1, about 500 for DQA1, approximately 580 for DPA1, and some 440 for DPB1. A later analysis re-analyzed previously published TCR beta repertoires from 500 to 700 donors and added high-resolution HLA genotyping to study TCR occurrence patterns. Donor age, sex, ethnicity and CMV serostatus were compiled alongside the repertoire data. An earlier analysis of 587 of the donors applied high-throughput TCR beta sequencing to assess whether each TCR beta V gene segment acted as functional or pseudogenic. In the later analysis, no new phenotypic data were used to find candidate immune exposures; instead, reliance was placed on TCR beta sequences and their occurrence across donors. Among about 360 genotyped donors of the cohort, an average of approximately 250,000 unique TCR beta nucleotide sequences were sequenced per donor, approximately 20% of them non-productive. HLA typing covered class I and class II loci at four-digit resolution. The study at large found these results: The earlier analysis of about 600 of the donors excluded some 15 rarely observed V segments, including chromosome 9 orphons, because counts were too low. Because some donors lacked HLA typing at each locus, the association tests relied only on the typed subset. In a later analysis, 16,951 TCR beta sequences were associated with specific HLA alleles at a false discovery rate of 0.05. In the study, around 150 TCR beta chains were listed as associated with cytomegalovirus. The authors suggested that the approach could potentially be generalized to other disease states and immunological phenotypes. Compared with the roughly 670-donor mean, donors in an Asian-associated ancestry cluster had fewer N-insertions in productive TCRs, according to a later genetic analysis. Linkage disequilibrium might explain the correlated functional status among segregating V segments, but an unknown experimental factor could not be ruled out. The presence/absence analyses assumed that sequencing depth was roughly uniform across donors, and that assumption may not be true. A later analysis found that most CMV-associated TCR beta chains appeared HLA-restricted, with HLA associations seemingly driven largely by CMV exposure. A further reported finding was that TCR beta sequences accurately predicted the HLA-A and HLA-B alleles for most subjects in the first cohort. Only TCR beta chains were sequenced in this cohort, and the absence of alpha or paired-chain data limited detectable features. Compared with equally common non-associated chains, HLA-associated TCR beta chains in a later analysis were more clonally expanded and had lower generation probabilities. Strong co-occurrence of HLA alleles, especially DR and DQ, made assigning TCR associations to individual alleles difficult. A later analysis found that TCR association rates varied across HLA loci, with DRB1 alleles showing the most associated TCRs and HLA-C alleles the fewest. In an earlier analysis of some 640 of the donors, most TCR beta V segments were observed in productive rearrangements about 87% or about 30% of the time, broadly matching IMGT annotations. Cytomegalovirus status was reported to be diagnosed by the classifier with high specificity and sensitivity in both the original and validation cohorts. While some public TCRs were present in many individuals, most TCR sequences turned up only very rarely across donors. The only immune exposure information available for the cohort was CMV serostatus. In a later genetic analysis, a missense DCLRE1C variant was associated with V-gene and J-gene trimming of TCR beta chains, and the association was replicated in an independent cohort. In vitro tests confirmed that a few of the cytomegalovirus-associated TCR beta chains recognize cytomegalovirus antigens. The 87-base-pair reads could not distinguish some IMGT-functional V segments, including TRBV6-2 and TRBV6-3, so those segments were excluded. A group of highly shared sequence variants was considered likely to be a technical artifact of the sequencing pipeline. According to a later analysis, parvovirus B19, influenza, CMV and Epstein-Barr virus appeared linked to several top co-occurrence clusters.

Library construction relied on the immunoSEQ multiplex PCR assay. A mixture of 60 forward primers for TCR Vbeta segments and 13 reverse primers for TCR Jbeta segments was used in the multiplex PCR. The CDR3 region of rearranged TCR beta genes was amplified from genomic DNA by a multiplex PCR assay. On the Illumina HiSeq System, the amplified TCR beta libraries were sequenced as 87-base-pair reads. Regarding the original processing steps: A later analysis counted tens of millions of unique TCR beta chains across the 640 or so repertoires, and some 12 million of these chains were shared by at least two donors. Raw reads were error-corrected and collapsed into unique sequences by a nearest-neighbor algorithm in which closely related sequences were merged to remove PCR and sequencing errors. Alignment of CDR3 sequences to IMGT reference sequences was used to assign V, D and J gene segments. For a sequence to be retained, a match of at least six nucleotides was required to both a V gene segment and a J gene segment. Rearrangements were classified as productive when the CDR3 lacked stop codons and remained in frame with V and J, and all other rearrangements were classified as non-productive. Following IMGT convention, CDR3 was defined as the stretch from the second conserved V-encoded cysteine to the conserved J-encoded phenylalanine. In an earlier analysis of 587 of the donors, sequences lacking an unambiguous match to a single V gene segment were excluded. In an earlier analysis of approximately 550 of the donors, V segments were called functional above 56.7% productive rearrangements and were called segregating when the between-donor standard deviation exceeded 5%. A statistical classification framework was built to diagnose cytomegalovirus status from the catalog of TCR beta chain sequences. In a later analysis, V and J genes were assigned by comparing TCR nucleotide sequences against IMGT/GENE-DB human TR gene sequences. The TCRdist pipeline was used in a later analysis to assign CDR3 sequences and most-parsimonious VDJ recombination scenarios. A later analysis defined each TCR beta chain by its CDR3 amino acid sequence plus V-gene family, and excluded reads lacking a unique V-gene family. To address suspected cross-contamination and a sequencing artifact, a later analysis removed roughly 580 highly shared, low-generation-probability nucleotide sequences. For each public chain, a later analysis derived a clonal expansion index from normalized ranks of inferred template counts within each repertoire. Generation probabilities in a later analysis came from a VDJ recombination model fitted to out-of-frame rearrangements, and those results were checked against IGoR. In a later analysis, TCR-TCR, TCR-HLA and TCR-CMV co-occurrence was scored with hypergeometric tests, and a repertoire-size bias correction was applied to TCR pairs. A later analysis estimated false discovery rates by permuting HLA or CMV assignments 20 times. A later analysis grouped co-occurring TCRs with DBSCAN, adding TCRdist sequence similarity when clustering within HLA-allele-positive subsets. For co-occurrence clustering, repertoires with fewer than 30,000 or more than 120,000 public chains were excluded, along with roughly 5 repertoires with anomalous nucleotide sharing. The table comes from immuneACCESS by way of TCRdb, which keeps in-frame sequences with V and J called. Part of the clones is missing from these tables; in studies checked, under half for an unresolved V gene and the rest for unknown reasons. The V and J calls and clone size are taken from that table; D and trimming were inferred from the DNA. For this sample there are 130,000 to 150,000 clones; over 70% appear just once. Jointly, the top ten make up around 4.9% of the sample.

Input material: PBMCs. This sequence was found in a male donor in good health and CMV-seronegative. The rearrangement combines TRBV2 with TRBJ1-4; TRBD1 might be the D gene, on 6 matching bases. In nucleotide form, the sequence is TGTGCCAGCACAGGGGATTATAATGAAAAACTGTTTTTT. This translates into CASTGDYNEKLFF.